The sequence of this T cell receptor beta chain was determined in a study of PD-1 blockade in classical Hodgkin lymphoma. Of note for this clone: What it binds is unknown.

This CDR3 spans 15 amino acids. V gave up 3 bases and J gave up 4 bases, with 15 bases separating them. Germline V gene sequence: CDR1 SGHNT, CDR2 YYREEE (reference sequence). Using immunoSEQ multiplex PCR, the repertoire was profiled, and TCRdb retains in-frame clones only, with some absent. Of a few thousand clones detected, roughly 77% appear once; the ten largest clones hold about 15%. Documented time point: newly diagnosed, previously untreated cHL patient sample. Magnetic negative selection was used to purify CD8+ T cells from thawed PBMCs. Overall study results and limits: Relapsed/refractory patients reportedly had the lowest baseline TCR diversity, below newly diagnosed patients, who were below healthy donors. Reasons behind the repertoire differences stay unclear, perhaps disease activity or earlier therapy.

The rearrangement links TRBV5-4 to TRBJ2-3; D perhaps matches TRBD1 (6 bases). This sequence was found in a human donor with classical Hodgkin lymphoma. Sequencing was done on a sample of CD8+ T cells from blood. The CDR3 nucleotides are TGTGCCAGCAGCTCAGGGGCGGATAATGCAGATACGCAGTATTTT. Its translation: CASSSGADNADTQYF.